This is a list of T cell receptor beta chains from one sample in a study of blood T cell repertoires in COVID-19. The protocol was immunoSEQ multiplex PCR, while the TCRdb copy is restricted to in-frame clones and leaves out a portion. The top ten hold around 3.7% of the sample, which has over 110,000 clones, roughly 80% seen once. Sequenced: peripheral blood. The receptor set was obtained from a man between 65 and 79 years old who had recovered from COVID-19. Each CDR3 is given with its conserved first and last residue. D genes are given only for firm matches. Some rows mark clone size as missing; the rest say once, few, many or name a class of expanded clone.

d_gene: TRBD1; v_gene: TRBV5-5; abundance: few; j_gene: TRBJ1-4; CDR3nt: TGTGCCAGCAGCGGAACAGGGGAAACTAATGAAAAACTGTTTTTT; CDR3aa: CASSGTGETNEKLFF
d_gene: .; v_gene: TRBV5-1; abundance: .; j_gene: TRBJ1-1; CDR3nt: TGCGCCAGCAGCTTGGTTGGAGGATTGAACACTGAAGCTTTCTTT; CDR3aa: CASSLVGGLNTEAFF
d_gene: TRBD1; v_gene: TRBV9; abundance: few; j_gene: TRBJ2-3; CDR3nt: TGTGCCAGCAGCGTCGGACAGGGGGCATCGACAGATACGCAGTATTTT; CDR3aa: CASSVGQGASTDTQYF
d_gene: .; v_gene: TRBV6-1; abundance: few; j_gene: TRBJ2-7; CDR3nt: TGTGCCAGCAGTGAACGCAGGAAAAGCTCCTACGAGCAGTACTTC; CDR3aa: CASSERRKSSYEQYF
d_gene: TRBD2; v_gene: TRBV18; abundance: once; j_gene: TRBJ2-1; CDR3nt: TGTGCCAGCTCACCAGGGACTAGCGGGCCAAGGAATGAGCAGTTCTTC; CDR3aa: CASSPGTSGPRNEQFF
d_gene: TRBD2; v_gene: TRBV5-4; abundance: .; j_gene: TRBJ2-5; CDR3nt: TGTGCCAGCAGCTTAGGGTCTAGCGGGAGGTCCTTGGAGACCCAGTACTTC; CDR3aa: CASSLGSSGRSLETQYF
d_gene: .; v_gene: TRBV4-1; abundance: .; j_gene: TRBJ1-6; CDR3nt: TGCGCCAGCAGCCCACGACAGGAAACCTATAATTCACCCCTCCACTTT; CDR3aa: CASSPRQETYNSPLHF
d_gene: .; v_gene: TRBV10-3; abundance: .; j_gene: TRBJ2-5; CDR3nt: TGTGCCATCAGTGAGTGGAGTTCGAAGACCCAGTACTTC; CDR3aa: CAISEWSSKTQYF
d_gene: .; v_gene: TRBV5-1; abundance: .; j_gene: TRBJ2-3; CDR3nt: TGCGCCAGCAGCTTGGCCGCAGCGGCAACCAAAACAGATACGCAGTATTTT; CDR3aa: CASSLAAAATKTDTQYF
d_gene: .; v_gene: TRBV30; abundance: .; j_gene: TRBJ2-5; CDR3nt: TGTGCCTGGAGTTCCGGGGAAGAGACCCAGTACTTC; CDR3aa: CAWSSGEETQYF
d_gene: .; v_gene: TRBV4-3; abundance: .; j_gene: TRBJ2-1; CDR3nt: TGCGCCAGCAGCCAAGATAGTACCAGCGTATACAATGAGCAGTTCTTC; CDR3aa: CASSQDSTSVYNEQFF
d_gene: TRBD1; v_gene: TRBV20-1; abundance: .; j_gene: TRBJ2-1; CDR3nt: TGCAGTGCTAGTCCGAGGACAGGGGATTACAATGAGCAGTTCTTC; CDR3aa: CSASPRTGDYNEQFF
d_gene: TRBD1; v_gene: TRBV11-2; abundance: once; j_gene: TRBJ1-1; CDR3nt: TGTGCCAGCAGCGCATGGACAGGAGGGACTGAAGCTTTCTTT; CDR3aa: CASSAWTGGTEAFF
d_gene: .; v_gene: TRBV6-5; abundance: .; j_gene: TRBJ1-6; CDR3nt: TGTGCCAGCAGTTACTCCGTTACAGGGAATTCACCCCTCCACTTT; CDR3aa: CASSYSVTGNSPLHF
d_gene: .; v_gene: TRBV20-1; abundance: .; j_gene: TRBJ1-5; CDR3nt: TGCAGTGCTAGTCAGGGGCAAGGTCAGCCCCAGCATTTT; CDR3aa: CSASQGQGQPQHF
d_gene: .; v_gene: TRBV5-1; abundance: .; j_gene: TRBJ1-2; CDR3nt: TGCGCCAGCAGCTTGGAGGGGGATTACTATGGCTACACCTTC; CDR3aa: CASSLEGDYYGYTF
d_gene: .; v_gene: TRBV6-6; abundance: .; j_gene: TRBJ1-1; CDR3nt: TGTGCCAGCAGTTACGCCAGGAACACTGAAGCTTTCTTT; CDR3aa: CASSYARNTEAFF
d_gene: .; v_gene: TRBV13; abundance: .; j_gene: TRBJ2-7; CDR3nt: TGTGCCAGCAGCCTCGGACAGACCTACGAGCAGTACTTC; CDR3aa: CASSLGQTYEQYF
d_gene: .; v_gene: TRBV7-9; abundance: .; j_gene: TRBJ2-3; CDR3nt: TGTGCCAGCAGCCTTCAGATTACAGATACGCAGTATTTT; CDR3aa: CASSLQITDTQYF
d_gene: TRBD2; v_gene: TRBV9; abundance: .; j_gene: TRBJ2-3; CDR3nt: TGTGCCAGCAGTCGAAAGCGGGAGGGCCTCACAGATACGCAGTATTTT; CDR3aa: CASSRKREGLTDTQYF
d_gene: TRBD1; v_gene: TRBV13; abundance: .; j_gene: TRBJ1-2; CDR3nt: TGTGCCAGCAGCCACCGGCTGGGACAGACAAACTCTGGCTACACCTTC; CDR3aa: CASSHRLGQTNSGYTF
d_gene: .; v_gene: TRBV7-8; abundance: few; j_gene: TRBJ1-5; CDR3nt: TGTGCCAGCAGCTTAGAGGGGCAGCCCCAGCATTTT; CDR3aa: CASSLEGQPQHF
d_gene: TRBD1; v_gene: TRBV4-1; abundance: .; j_gene: TRBJ1-1; CDR3nt: TGCGCCAGCAGCCTAACCGGGACAGGGATCGGAGCTTTCTTT; CDR3aa: CASSLTGTGIGAFF
d_gene: .; v_gene: TRBV2; abundance: many; j_gene: TRBJ1-1; CDR3nt: TGTGCCAGCAGAGGACAGCCGAACACTGAAGCTTTCTTT; CDR3aa: CASRGQPNTEAFF
d_gene: TRBD2; v_gene: TRBV10-3; abundance: .; j_gene: TRBJ2-1; CDR3nt: TGTGCCATCAGTGAGTCGGGCGGGGGGGATGAGCAGTTCTTC; CDR3aa: CAISESGGGDEQFF
d_gene: TRBD1; v_gene: TRBV6-5; abundance: few; j_gene: TRBJ2-5; CDR3nt: TGTGCCAGCAGCGCTGGGACAGGGAGGGAGACCCAGTACTTC; CDR3aa: CASSAGTGRETQYF
d_gene: TRBD1; v_gene: TRBV18; abundance: .; j_gene: TRBJ1-6; CDR3nt: TGTGCCAGCTCACCAGAACATACCGGGACAGGGAATTCACCCCTCCACTTT; CDR3aa: CASSPEHTGTGNSPLHF
d_gene: TRBD2; v_gene: TRBV19; abundance: many; j_gene: TRBJ2-1; CDR3nt: TGTGCCAGTAGCGTCTCAACCGGGACTAGTTCCTACAATGAGCAGTTCTTC; CDR3aa: CASSVSTGTSSYNEQFF
d_gene: .; v_gene: TRBV11-2; abundance: once; j_gene: TRBJ2-5; CDR3nt: TGTGCCAGCAGCCCCCAGTCCCCAGAGACCCAGTACTTC; CDR3aa: CASSPQSPETQYF